This TCR beta chain was identified during a study of blood T cell repertoires in COVID-19. Study in general: The study drew acute and convalescent COVID-19 samples from the United States, Italy and Spain.

Per the authors' pipeline: Counts of nucleated cells, estimated from reference gene primer amplification, were obtained. Assay used: immunoSEQ multiplex PCR; TCRdb lists only in-frame clones, some missing. Clone size and V and J calls were adopted from that table, with D and trimming inferred from the DNA. The data hold under 250,000 clones, with about four fifths observed a single time. The CDR3 is made up of 17 amino acids. V lost 5 bases and J lost 0, with 16 bases in between. Germline CDR1 SGHAT, CDR2 FQNNGV. The chain combines TRBV11-2 with TRBJ1-4, with D possibly matching TRBD1 (5 bases). Sequencing used peripheral blood. The clonotype was recovered from a woman aged 40 to 49 with acute or convalescent COVID-19. The CDR3, as DNA: TGTGCCAGCAGCCGCGAGGGAGGAGGGGCAACTAATGAAAAACTGTTTTTT. Its translation is CASSREGGGATNEKLFF. The whole variable domain, filled in from reference TRBV11-2 and TRBJ1-4, reads EAGVAQSPRYKIIEKRQSVAFWCNPISGHATLYWYQQILGQGPKLLIQFQNNGVVDDSQLPKDRFSAERLKGVDSTLKIQPAKLEDSAVYLCASSREGGGATNEKLFFGSGTQLSVL.